This T cell receptor beta chain was obtained from a study of T-cell memory formation after mild COVID-19. The wider study: For the most part, TCR clusters were specific to one donor. Study-wide results and limits: Day 15 to 85 contracting clones showed balanced CD4/CD8; day 15 to 37 expanders favored CD4+.

The CDR3 length is 14 residues. V was clipped by 7 bases and J by 7 bases, with 19 bases between them. Germline V gene data show CDR1 as SGHAT and CDR2 as FQNNGV. This clonotype was seen more than once but under ten times. The target antigen is unknown. With constant-segment primers, 5'RACE yielded cDNA libraries of TCR alpha and TCR beta that carried sample barcodes and UMIs. TCRdb redid the calling of the 5' RACE reads with MiXCR, one entry per CDR3 protein. The profile covers under 250,000 distinct CDR3 sequences, with approximately 10% appearing a single time and roughly 4% taken by the ten largest.

The receptor was isolated from a man in his late teens or twenties who had mild COVID-19 (a few samples of this study predate the infection). Cell type and time point are not known. The specimen was PBMCs or a T cell subset sorted from them (not recorded which). V gene TRBV11-2 combines with J gene TRBJ1-2; D might be TRBD1 (6 bases). CDR3 sequence reads: CASTSVRGTFGYTF. DNA for the CDR3: TGTGCCAGCACCTCTGTACGGGGGACATTTGGCTACACCTTC.